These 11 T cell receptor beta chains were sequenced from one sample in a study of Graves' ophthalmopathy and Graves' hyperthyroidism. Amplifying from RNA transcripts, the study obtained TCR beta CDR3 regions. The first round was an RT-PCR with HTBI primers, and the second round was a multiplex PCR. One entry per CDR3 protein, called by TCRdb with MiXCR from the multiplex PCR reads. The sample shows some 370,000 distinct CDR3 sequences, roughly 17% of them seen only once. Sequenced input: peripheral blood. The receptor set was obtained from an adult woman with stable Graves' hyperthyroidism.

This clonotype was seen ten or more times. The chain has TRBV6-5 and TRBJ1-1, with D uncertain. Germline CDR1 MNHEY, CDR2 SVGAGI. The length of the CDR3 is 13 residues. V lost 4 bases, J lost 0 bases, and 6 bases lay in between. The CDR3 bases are TGTGCCAGCAGTTCGGGAGTGAACACTGAAGCTTTCTTT. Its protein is CASSSGVNTEAFF.

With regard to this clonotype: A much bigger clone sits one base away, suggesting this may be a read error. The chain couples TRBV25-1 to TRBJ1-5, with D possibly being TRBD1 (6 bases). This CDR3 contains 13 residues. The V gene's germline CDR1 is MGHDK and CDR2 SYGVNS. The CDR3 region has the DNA TGTGCCAGCAGTGAATTGGGGGGGCAGCCCCAGCAGTTT. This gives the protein CASSELGGQPQQF.

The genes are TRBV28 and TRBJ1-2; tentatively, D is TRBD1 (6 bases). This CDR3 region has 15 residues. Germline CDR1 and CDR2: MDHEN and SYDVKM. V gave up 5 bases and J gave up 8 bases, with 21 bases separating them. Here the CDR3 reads CASSPTGGRDWGYTF. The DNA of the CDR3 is TGTGCCAGCAGTCCAACCGGGGGGCGAGACTGGGGCTACACCTTC.

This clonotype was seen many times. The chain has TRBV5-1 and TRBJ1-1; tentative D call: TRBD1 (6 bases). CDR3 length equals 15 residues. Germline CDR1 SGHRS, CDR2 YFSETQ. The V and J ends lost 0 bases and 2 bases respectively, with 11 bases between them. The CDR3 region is CASSLVAGANTEAFF. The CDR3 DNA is TGCGCCAGCAGCTTGGTAGCAGGGGCTAACACTGAAGCTTTCTTT.

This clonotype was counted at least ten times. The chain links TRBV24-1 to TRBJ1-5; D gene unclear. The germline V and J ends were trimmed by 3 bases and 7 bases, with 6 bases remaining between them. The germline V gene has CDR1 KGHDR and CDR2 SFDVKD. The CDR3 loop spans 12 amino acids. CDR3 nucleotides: TGTGCCACCAGTGATGGTGGGCAGCCCCAGCATTTT. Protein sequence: CATSDGGQPQHF.

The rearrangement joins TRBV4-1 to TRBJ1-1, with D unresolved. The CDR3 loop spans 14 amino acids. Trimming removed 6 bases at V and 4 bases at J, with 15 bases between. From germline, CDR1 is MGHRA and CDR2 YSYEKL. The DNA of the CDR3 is TGCGCCAGCAGAGGATTTAGAGAGGGCACTGAAGCTTTCTTT. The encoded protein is CASRGFREGTEAFF.

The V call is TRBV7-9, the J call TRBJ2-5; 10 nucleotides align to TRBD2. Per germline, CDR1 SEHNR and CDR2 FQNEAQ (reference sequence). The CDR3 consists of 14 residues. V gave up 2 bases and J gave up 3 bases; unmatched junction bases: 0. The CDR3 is CASSLLAGEETQYF. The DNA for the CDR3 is TGTGCCAGCAGCTTACTAGCGGGGGAAGAGACCCAGTACTTC.

The DNA for the CDR3 is TGTGCCACCAGCAGAGTTAGGAGACCCGCTTCCTACGAGCAGTACTTC. Its translation is CATSRVRRPASYEQYF. This chain uses TRBV15 with TRBJ2-7; unclear D gene. From germline, CDR1 is LNHNV and CDR2 YYDKDF (reference sequence). The CDR3 is 16 residues long. V was pared by 1 base and J by 1 base, with 14 bases between.

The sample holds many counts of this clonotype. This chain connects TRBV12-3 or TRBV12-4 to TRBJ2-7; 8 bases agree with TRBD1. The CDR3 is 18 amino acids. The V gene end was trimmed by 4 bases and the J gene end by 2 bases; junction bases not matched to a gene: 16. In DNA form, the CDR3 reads TGTGCCAGCAGTTCCATCCAAAGGCGACAGGGGATCCCCTACGAGCAGTACTTC. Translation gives CASSSIQRRQGIPYEQYF.

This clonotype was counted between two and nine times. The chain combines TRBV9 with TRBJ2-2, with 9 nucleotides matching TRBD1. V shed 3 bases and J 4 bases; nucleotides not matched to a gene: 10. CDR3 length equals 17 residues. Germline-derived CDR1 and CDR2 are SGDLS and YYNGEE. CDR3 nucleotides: TGTGCCAGCAGCGCCAACCGGGACAGGGCTGGCACCGGGGAGCTGTTTTTT. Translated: CASSANRDRAGTGELFF.

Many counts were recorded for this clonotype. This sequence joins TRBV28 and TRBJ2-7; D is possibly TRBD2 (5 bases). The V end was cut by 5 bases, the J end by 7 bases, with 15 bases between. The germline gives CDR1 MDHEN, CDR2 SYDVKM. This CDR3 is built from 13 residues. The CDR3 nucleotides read TGTGCCAGCAGTCAGACGGTTCCGGGGGAGCAGTACTTC. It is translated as CASSQTVPGEQYF.